Sequencing of this T cell receptor beta chain was carried out in a study of CD8 T cells in ankylosing spondylitis. Findings of the study overall: Relatively scarce in peripheral blood, disease-linked clones were CD8+.

MiXCR, run by TCRdb on the 5' RACE reads, gives a single entry per CDR3 protein. In the table there are roughly 86,000 distinct CDR3 sequences, about 8.8% of which are singletons. V was cut by 2 bases and J by 0 bases, with 8 bases left in between. The CDR3 extends over 13 amino acids. Germline assignment: CDR1 DFQATT and CDR2 SNEGSKA (reference sequence). This clonotype occurred many times. The target antigen is unknown. Sequences were obtained from blood, either unsorted or a sorted T cell fraction (not recorded which). The clonotype originates from a male donor with ankylosing spondylitis or in good health (not recorded which). The chain uses TRBV20-1 and TRBJ2-7; D remains ambiguous. As DNA, the CDR3 is TGCAGTGCTAGATCCGGAAACTCCTACGAGCAGTACTTC. This codes for CSARSGNSYEQYF.